These 27 T cell receptor beta chains originate from one sample sequenced in a study of T-cell memory formation after mild COVID-19 (dated by TCRdb to the early 2020s). The receptor library was made with 5' RACE. Instrument used: Illumina NovaSeq 6000. TCRdb reprocessed the public reads (quality trimming at Q25 with fastp, clone calling with MiXCR) and kept in-frame beta chains. Every distinct CDR3 protein forms one entry, paired with its most common genes and DNA. For this sample there are 120,000 to 150,000 distinct CDR3 sequences; 11% to 15% appear just once. 25% to 30% of the sample lies in the top ten. The sequenced sample was PBMCs or a T cell subset sorted from them (not recorded which). The receptor set was obtained from an adult woman who had mild COVID-19 (a few samples of this study predate the infection). The sample titles of this study are shuffled in the database, so cell type and time point are left out; the donor was told from shared clones.

The chain carries TRBV5-5 and TRBJ2-7, with no clear D. Trimming shortened V by 1 base and J by 2 bases, and 7 bases separated the two germline ends. The CDR3 spans 13 residues. The germline V gene has CDR1 SGHKS and CDR2 YYEKEE (reference sequence). CDR3 nucleotides: TGTGCCAGCAGCTTGTGGTCGACCTACGAGCAGTACTTC. Its translation is CASSLWSTYEQYF.

The rearrangement uses TRBV6-2 or TRBV6-3 and TRBJ2-1, with 8 bases lining up with TRBD2. This CDR3 spans 16 amino acids. V gave up 2 bases and J gave up 9 bases; unmatched junction bases: 12. Germline V gene sequence: CDR1 MNHEY, CDR2 SVGEGT. In DNA, the CDR3 is TGTGCCAGCAGTTACGATCGGATTAGCGGGATTGGTGAGCAGTTCTTC. Translated: CASSYDRISGIGEQFF.

The V call is TRBV9, the J call TRBJ1-1; D unresolved. V lost 1 base, J lost 6 bases, and 7 bases lay in between. Germline assignment: CDR1 SGDLS and CDR2 YYNGEE. This CDR3 comprises 12 residues. The DNA for the CDR3 is TGTGCCAGCAGCGTACCGGGATCTGAAGCTTTCTTT. Encoded protein: CASSVPGSEAFF.

This clonotype was observed a few times. The V gene is TRBV25-1, the J gene TRBJ1-5, with 11 bases matching TRBD1. The V gene's germline CDR1 is MGHDK and CDR2 SYGVNS. This CDR3 region has 16 residues. With V trimmed by 1 base and J by 6 bases, 5 bases remained unmatched. The DNA for the CDR3 is TGTGCCAGCAGTGAATCCGGGACAGGGGGAACTCAGCCCCAGCATTTT. Its translation is CASSESGTGGTQPQHF.

Only a few counts were recorded for this clonotype. The chain couples TRBV5-1 to TRBJ1-4; a possible D gene is TRBD1 (6 bases). CDR3 length equals 14 residues. The V and J ends lost 3 bases and 8 bases respectively, with 14 bases between them. The germline V gene has CDR1 SGHRS and CDR2 YFSETQ. Here the CDR3 reads CASSSGRGEEKLFF. DNA for the CDR3: TGCGCCAGCAGCTCTGGCAGGGGAGAAGAAAAACTGTTTTTT.

J is TRBJ2-1 and V is TRBV7-2; D could derive from TRBD1 or TRBD2 (5 bases each). This CDR3 is built from 16 residues. The V gene's germline CDR1 is SGHTA and CDR2 FQGNSA. Trimming shortened V by 0 bases and J by 4 bases, and 13 bases separated the two germline ends. The CDR3 coding sequence is TGTGCCAGCAGCTTAGCGGGACCCGCACTGTACAATGAGCAGTTCTTC. Protein: CASSLAGPALYNEQFF.

J is TRBJ2-7 and V is TRBV11-3; TRBD1 matches 8 bases. V trimming: 5 bases; J trimming: 0 bases; junction bases outside the gene matches: 6. CDR1 SGHNT and CDR2 YENEEA come from the germline V gene. The CDR3 loop spans 15 amino acids. CDR3 nucleotides: TGTGCCAGCAGCACCTGGACAGGGCCCTCCTACGAGCAGTACTTC. Protein sequence: CASSTWTGPSYEQYF.

The table lists this clonotype with many counts. The chain couples TRBV7-2 to TRBJ2-5; D gene unclear. The CDR3 is 15 amino acids. CDR1 is SGHTA and CDR2 is FQGNSA in the germline V gene. Trimming stripped 4 bases from V and 4 bases from J, with 16 bases between. The CDR3 sequence is CASSSYLGLGETQYF. The CDR3 DNA follows: TGTGCCAGCAGCTCCTACCTAGGTCTTGGAGAGACCCAGTACTTC. Looking up the rest from reference TRBV7-2 and TRBJ2-5 gives the full variable domain: GAGVSQSPSNKVTEKGKDVELRCDPISGHTALYWYRQSLGQGLEFLIYFQGNSAPDKSGLPSDRFSAERTGGSVSTLTIQRTQQEDSAVYLCASSSYLGLGETQYFGPGTRLLVL.

Regarding this clonotype: The CDR3 does not end in the conserved phenylalanine or tryptophan, so this is likely a read error. The rearrangement joins TRBV9 to TRBJ2-2; D not certain. Germline CDR1 and CDR2: SGDLS and YYNGEE. Trimming shortened V by 0 bases and J by 3 bases, and 3 bases separated the two germline ends. There are 13 residues in the CDR3. The CDR3 DNA reads TGTGCCAGCAGCGTAGTCGACACCGGGGAGCTGTTTCTT. As protein: CASSVVDTGELFL.

The genes are TRBV4-2 and TRBJ1-6; D perhaps matches TRBD1 (6 bases). Trimming took 5 bases from V and 6 from J, leaving 14 bases between them. The germline CDR1 and CDR2 sequences are LGHNA and YNFKEQ. CDR3 length: 15 residues. The CDR3 loop reads CASSLQGAGNSPLHF. The CDR3 region has the DNA TGTGCCAGCAGCTTACAGGGTGCGGGTAATTCACCCCTCCACTTT.

The chain uses TRBV24-1 and TRBJ2-5, with no clear D. The V and J ends lost 2 bases and 4 bases respectively, with 4 bases between them. Germline CDR1 reads KGHDR; CDR2 reads SFDVKD. The CDR3 totals 12 residues. This chain's CDR3 is CATSDSLETQYF. The DNA for the CDR3 is TGTGCCACCAGTGATTCGCTAGAGACCCAGTACTTC.

The chain combines TRBV7-9 with TRBJ2-1, with D perhaps matching TRBD2 (6 bases). V was clipped by 8 bases and J by 5 bases, with 16 bases between them. This CDR3 region has 14 residues. CDR1 SEHNR and CDR2 FQNEAQ come from the germline V gene (reference sequence). The CDR3 spells CASGTGVGHNEQFF. For the CDR3, the DNA is TGTGCCAGCGGGACGGGAGTTGGGCACAATGAGCAGTTCTTC.

V and J are TRBV15 and TRBJ2-2; 7 positions match TRBD2. V lost 5 bases and J lost 4; bases outside the gene matches: 10. Germline loops: CDR1 LNHNV, CDR2 YYDKDF (reference sequence). The CDR3 loop spans 16 amino acids. CDR3 sequence (DNA): TGTGCCACCAGCGACGGCGGGAGAAGGGGCACCGGGGAGCTGTTTTTT. This gives the protein CATSDGGRRGTGELFF. Looking up the rest from reference TRBV15 and TRBJ2-2 gives the full variable domain: DAMVIQNPRYQVTQFGKPVTLSCSQTLNHNVMYWYQQKSSQAPKLLFHYYDKDFNNEADTPDNFQSRRPNTSFCFLDIRSPGLGDTAMYLCATSDGGRRGTGELFFGEGSRLTVL.

The J gene is TRBJ2-3, the V gene TRBV20-1; 8 bases agree with TRBD2. The CDR3 consists of 16 residues. The J segment lost 0 bases and the V segment lost 0 bases, leaving 5 bases of the junction unmatched. Germline V gene sequence: CDR1 DFQATT, CDR2 SNEGSKA (reference sequence). The CDR3, as DNA: TGCAGTGCTAGAGATCCCAAGCGGGGGAGCACAGATACGCAGTATTTT. Translated, it gives CSARDPKRGSTDTQYF.

This clonotype was recorded a few times. This chain uses TRBV6-5 with TRBJ2-1, with D perhaps matching TRBD2 (5 bases). The V and J ends lost 6 bases and 2 bases respectively, with 20 bases between them. The CDR3 runs to 17 residues. Per the germline V gene, CDR1 is MNHEY and CDR2 is SVGAGI. CDR3 protein: CASSSDSTLGTYNEQFF. CDR3 DNA: TGTGCCAGCAGCTCGGACTCGACCCTGGGTACCTACAATGAGCAGTTCTTC.

In this sample, this clonotype turned up a few times. The chain has TRBV11-3 and TRBJ2-1; D remains ambiguous. Per germline, CDR1 SGHNT and CDR2 YENEEA. CDR3 length equals 14 residues. The V gene lost 5 bases and the J gene lost 5 bases, with 13 bases spanning the gap. DNA for the CDR3: TGTGCCAGCAGCCCCCTTTCCGGCGACAATGAGCAGTTCTTC. Translated: CASSPLSGDNEQFF.

There are a few counts of this clonotype. The chain links TRBV5-4 to TRBJ1-1, with D unresolved. Trimming stripped 2 bases from V and 0 bases from J, with 8 bases between. This CDR3 contains 14 residues. Germline V gene sequence: CDR1 SGHNT, CDR2 YYREEE (reference sequence). The CDR3 sequence: CASSFGSVNTEAFF. In DNA, the CDR3 is TGTGCCAGCAGCTTTGGGAGTGTGAACACTGAAGCTTTCTTT.

The chain combines TRBV7-3 with TRBJ2-3, with 7 bases lining up with TRBD1. This CDR3 region has 15 residues. From germline, CDR1 is SGHTA and CDR2 FQGTGA. J gave up 2 bases and V 3 bases, and 5 bases lay outside the gene matches. The CDR3 region has the DNA TGTGCCAGCAGCTTCACAGGGGCCCCCACAGATACGCAGTATTTT. Its protein is CASSFTGAPTDTQYF.

Ten or more counts support this clonotype. The V and J genes are TRBV29-1 and TRBJ1-2; 7 bases are a match to TRBD1. CDR1 SQVTM and CDR2 ANQGSEA come from the germline V gene. Losses at the gene ends were 7 bases for V and 3 bases for J; bases not matched to a gene: 11. This CDR3 region has 14 residues. The CDR3 loop is CSARTGSADYGYTF. The CDR3 DNA reads as TGCAGCGCAAGGACAGGAAGTGCGGACTATGGCTACACCTTC. Using reference TRBV29-1 and TRBJ1-2 for the parts outside the CDR3, the full variable domain is SAVISQKPSRDICQRGTSLTIQCQVDSQVTMMFWYRQQPGQSLTLIATANQGSEATYESGFVIDKFPISRPNLTFSTLTVSNMSPEDSSIYLCSARTGSADYGYTFGSGTRLTVV.

This clonotype has only a few counts. The chain recombines TRBV27 with TRBJ2-6, with D possibly called TRBD1 or TRBD2 (5 bases each). Germline V gives CDR1 MNHEY, CDR2 SMNVEV (reference sequence). With 3 bases removed from V and 2 bases from J, the gap between germline ends came to 8 bases. This CDR3 comprises 15 residues. Here the CDR3 DNA reads TGTGCCAGCAGTTTGATGGGGGCTGGGGCCAACGTCCTGACTTTC. Residues: CASSLMGAGANVLTF.

This clonotype was detected many times. This sequence joins TRBV7-2 and TRBJ2-5; D gene uncertain. This CDR3 comprises 11 residues. Germline-derived CDR1 and CDR2 are SGHTA and FQGNSA. Trimming took 7 bases from V and 9 from J, leaving 12 bases between them. For the CDR3, the DNA is TGTGCCAGCACCAGTACAAAGGCCCAGTACTTC. This sequence encodes CASTSTKAQYF.

In this sample, this clonotype turned up a few times. V gene TRBV24-1 combines with J gene TRBJ1-1; no clear D gene. Between the trimmed V and J ends, which lost 6 bases and 8 bases, there was a span of 9 bases. This CDR3 contains 11 residues. CDR1 and CDR2 from the germline V gene are KGHDR and SFDVKD. CDR3 loop: CATSSGPEAFF. The CDR3 DNA follows: TGTGCCACCAGTTCCGGACCAGAAGCTTTCTTT.

Many counts were recorded for this clonotype. The CDR3 DNA reads as TGTGCCAGCAGTTTGCCGGGGAGCTACGAGCAGTACTTC. Its protein product is CASSLPGSYEQYF. The chain employs TRBV7-9 and TRBJ2-7, with TRBD2 as a possible D gene (5 bases). The CDR3 spans 13 residues. Germline V gene sequence: CDR1 SEHNR, CDR2 FQNEAQ (reference sequence). The V end was cut by 6 bases, the J end by 3 bases, with 12 bases between.

This clonotype was seen only a few times. V and J are TRBV9 and TRBJ2-7; D is perhaps TRBD1 (5 bases). CDR3 length: 12 residues. Germline CDR1 is SGDLS and CDR2 is YYNGEE. Trimming shortened V by 4 bases and J by 9 bases, and 14 bases separated the two germline ends. CDR3 region: CASSPNQGMQYF. As DNA, the CDR3 is TGTGCCAGCAGCCCCAATCAGGGTATGCAGTACTTC. Using reference TRBV9 and TRBJ2-7 for the parts outside the CDR3, the full variable domain is DSGVTQTPKHLITATGQRVTLRCSPRSGDLSVYWYQQSLDQGLQFLIQYYNGEERAKGNILERFSAQQFPDLHSELNLSSLELGDSALYFCASSPNQGMQYFGPGTRLTVT.

The genes are TRBV6-1 and TRBJ2-3; 9 bases line up with TRBD2. Germline V gene sequence: CDR1 MNHNS, CDR2 SASEGT. The CDR3 has 17 amino acids. The trim removed 5 bases at V and 1 base at J, leaving 10 bases unmatched. The CDR3 region has the DNA TGTGCCAGCAGTCCTCCCTTAGCGGGGGAAGGCACAGATACGCAGTATTTT. Translated, it gives CASSPPLAGEGTDTQYF.

This clonotype was seen only a few times. The gene calls are TRBV6-5 and TRBJ1-2, with D uncertain. Trimming shortened V by 2 bases and J by 4 bases, and 11 bases separated the two germline ends. Germline values: CDR1 MNHEY, CDR2 SVGAGI. CDR3 length: 14 amino acids. For the CDR3, the DNA is TGTGCCAGCAGTTACCTAGGGCGGGGCTATGGCTACACCTTC. This codes for CASSYLGRGYGYTF.

This clonotype has a count of ten or more. The rearrangement uses TRBV7-3 and TRBJ2-2; 9 bases match TRBD1. Germline trimming cut 0 bases from V and 6 bases from J; bases unmatched to any gene: 5. In germline, CDR1 is SGHTA, CDR2 FQGTGA. The CDR3 has 16 residues. CDR3 in amino acids: CASSLTRRDRAGELFF. DNA for the CDR3: TGTGCCAGCAGCTTAACAAGGCGGGACAGGGCCGGGGAGCTGTTTTTT.